The next 22 T cell receptor beta chains were all read from a single sample in a study of T-cell memory formation after mild COVID-19. TCRdb analysed the 5' RACE reads with MiXCR anew, one entry per CDR3 protein. The sample holds 250,000 to 400,000 distinct CDR3 sequences; roughly an eighth are singletons and the top ten take 21%. The sequenced sample consisted of PBMCs or a T cell subset sorted from them (not recorded which). The source of these receptors is a man in his late teens or twenties who had mild COVID-19 (a few samples of this study predate the infection). Cell type and time point are not known.

V and J are TRBV24-1 and TRBJ2-1; no reliable D call. Germline loops: CDR1 KGHDR, CDR2 SFDVKD. The CDR3 length is 12 residues. Trimming cost V 4 bases and J 9 bases, with 9 bases left between them. CDR3 sequence reads: CATSEWESEQFF. The CDR3 nucleotides are TGTGCCACCAGTGAATGGGAAAGTGAGCAGTTCTTC.

The J gene is TRBJ1-2, the V gene TRBV4-3; possible D gene TRBD1, 6 bases. CDR1 and CDR2 (germline): LGHNA, YSLEER. The V end was cut by 2 bases, the J end by 6 bases, with 10 bases between. The CDR3 covers 13 residues. The CDR3 sequence is CASSQTRQDGYTF. The DNA of the CDR3 is TGCGCCAGCAGCCAAACCCGACAGGATGGCTACACCTTC.

In its sample, this clonotype was seen many times. The chain is built from TRBV7-2 and TRBJ2-3; 7 bases line up with TRBD2. The germline CDR1 and CDR2 sequences are SGHTA and FQGNSA. Unmatched junction bases numbered 3, after V lost 3 bases and J lost 6 bases. The CDR3 runs to 13 residues. The CDR3 reads CASSFAGVDTQYF. DNA of the CDR3: TGTGCCAGCAGCTTTGCGGGGGTGGATACGCAGTATTTT. The variable domain in full, with the rest retrieved from reference TRBV7-2 and TRBJ2-3, is GAGVSQSPSNKVTEKGKDVELRCDPISGHTALYWYRQSLGQGLEFLIYFQGNSAPDKSGLPSDRFSAERTGGSVSTLTIQRTQQEDSAVYLCASSFAGVDTQYFGPGTRLTVL.

This clonotype was recorded a few times. The rearrangement joins TRBV20-1 to TRBJ2-3; 7 positions agree with TRBD2. Germline CDR1 and CDR2: DFQATT and SNEGSKA (reference sequence). The CDR3 is 14 residues long. V gave up 5 bases and J gave up 2 bases; unmatched junction bases: 7. This CDR3 is CSAQRDYLTDTQYF. Here the CDR3 DNA reads TGCAGTGCTCAACGGGACTACCTCACAGATACGCAGTATTTT.

The J gene is TRBJ2-5, the V gene TRBV20-1; D is unresolved. The CDR3 consists of 14 residues. V lost 4 bases and J 4 bases, leaving 16 bases between the germline ends. Germline loops: CDR1 DFQATT, CDR2 SNEGSKA (reference sequence). The CDR3 region has the DNA TGCAGTGCTATAGGTTATCCGACTTCAGAGACCCAGTACTTC. Its protein is CSAIGYPTSETQYF.

V is TRBV18 and J is TRBJ2-3; no reliable D call. The CDR3 covers 12 residues. Germline CDR1 reads KGHSH; CDR2 reads LQKENI. V lost 0 bases to trimming and J lost 8 bases, with 6 bases between them. This CDR3 reads CASSPPEGTQYF. The CDR3 DNA sequence: TGTGCCAGCTCACCACCCGAAGGTACGCAGTATTTT.

The rearrangement links TRBV16 to TRBJ1-5, with a weak D call TRBD1 (5 bases). From germline, CDR1 is KGHSY and CDR2 FQNENV. This CDR3 has 20 amino acids. Trimming removed 4 bases at V and 3 bases at J, with 28 bases between. This CDR3 reads CASSPTPRGGSVRHNQPQHF. DNA for the CDR3: TGTGCCAGCAGCCCGACCCCCCGGGGGGGGAGCGTAAGACACAATCAGCCCCAGCATTTT.

The rearrangement links TRBV5-4 to TRBJ1-4; D is undetermined. The CDR3 is 15 amino acids. CDR1 and CDR2 (germline): SGHNT, YYREEE (reference sequence). Trimming cost V 5 bases and J 4 bases, with 15 bases left between them. The CDR3 is CASRSSLAINEKLFF. The CDR3 DNA reads as TGTGCCAGCAGATCTTCGCTAGCTATTAATGAAAAACTGTTTTTT.

This clonotype occurred a few times. The rearrangement joins TRBV5-6 to TRBJ1-3; D not resolved. Trimming stripped 1 base from V and 2 bases from J, with 16 bases between. From germline, CDR1 is SGHDT and CDR2 YYEEEE. There are 17 residues in the CDR3. The CDR3, as DNA: TGTGCCAGCAGCTTGATAGGTTCGACGTATACTGGAAACACCATATATTTT. Residues: CASSLIGSTYTGNTIYF.

This clonotype was seen a handful of times. The rearrangement joins TRBV5-1 to TRBJ1-6, with no clear D. Trimming stripped 1 base from V and 6 bases from J, with 14 bases between. Germline-derived CDR1 and CDR2 are SGHRS and YFSETQ. The CDR3 loop spans 16 amino acids. The CDR3 nucleotides are TGCGCCAGCAGCTTGCCCCCCGAGGACGGTAATTCACCCCTCCACTTT. This codes for CASSLPPEDGNSPLHF.

This clonotype was counted a few times. The genes are TRBV6-2 or TRBV6-3 and TRBJ1-6; D possibly corresponds to TRBD1 (6 bases). V was pared by 4 bases and J by 6 bases, with 16 bases between. Germline CDR1 is MNHEY and CDR2 is SVGEGT. The CDR3 covers 16 residues. The CDR3 region is CASSSARTAFNSPLHF. Here the CDR3 DNA reads TGTGCCAGCAGTTCCGCCCGGACAGCGTTTAATTCACCCCTCCACTTT.

This clonotype was detected a few times. This chain joins TRBV27 and TRBJ1-2; perhaps TRBD1 as D (6 bases). V was clipped by 0 bases and J by 8 bases, with 16 bases between them. Germline V gene sequence: CDR1 MNHEY, CDR2 SMNVEV (reference sequence). The CDR3 is made up of 15 amino acids. The CDR3 region is CASSLSDRLGKGYTF. CDR3 nucleotide sequence: TGTGCCAGCAGTTTATCAGACAGGCTCGGGAAGGGCTACACCTTC.

This chain joins TRBV6-6 and TRBJ1-1; no clear D gene. This CDR3 has 12 residues. Germline CDR1 MNHNY, CDR2 SVGAGI (reference sequence). V was pared by 7 bases and J by 1 base, with 7 bases between. This chain's CDR3 is CASTTRNTEAFF. CDR3 DNA sequence: TGTGCCAGCACCACCAGGAACACTGAAGCTTTCTTT.

This clonotype turned up a few times. J is TRBJ2-1 and V is TRBV7-2; D unresolved. V lost 1 base, J lost 9 bases, and 10 bases lay in between. CDR3 size: 13 residues. CDR1 is SGHTA, CDR2 FQGNSA, per germline. As DNA, the CDR3 is TGTGCCAGCAGCTTAGGCCCTTCCAGTGAGCAGTTCTTC. Its protein product is CASSLGPSSEQFF.

The sample holds many counts of this clonotype. The genes are TRBV12-3 or TRBV12-4 and TRBJ2-1; D ambiguous. V lost 4 bases, J lost 2 bases, and 9 bases lay in between. CDR3 size: 14 residues. CDR3 amino acids: CASSYQGPYNEQFF. The CDR3 DNA follows: TGTGCCAGCAGTTATCAAGGCCCCTACAATGAGCAGTTCTTC.

The chain couples TRBV6-2 or TRBV6-3 to TRBJ2-1, with D possibly matching TRBD1 (6 bases). Deletions cut 3 bases from V and 6 bases from J, with 12 bases between. CDR3 size: 14 residues. CDR1 is MNHEY and CDR2 is SVGEGT in the germline V gene. Here the CDR3 DNA reads TGTGCCAGCAGTTATACAGGGATGGCCAATGAGCAGTTCTTC. It encodes CASSYTGMANEQFF.

The chain links TRBV6-1 to TRBJ2-5, with a weak D call TRBD1 (6 bases). Germline V gene lookup returns CDR1 MNHNS and CDR2 SASEGT. The length of the CDR3 is 13 residues. Trimming removed 7 bases at V and 4 bases at J, with 13 bases between. The CDR3 region is CASNKGDGETQYF. The CDR3 coding sequence is TGTGCCAGCAACAAGGGGGACGGAGAGACCCAGTACTTC.

Only a few counts were recorded for this clonotype. CDR3 protein: CASRRDRENSPLHF. The CDR3 nucleotides read TGTGCCAGCAGACGCGACAGGGAAAATTCACCCCTCCACTTT. The chain is built from TRBV6-2 or TRBV6-3 and TRBJ1-6; 7 positions match TRBD1. Germline V gives CDR1 MNHEY, CDR2 SVGEGT. The trim removed 6 bases at V and 7 bases at J, leaving 6 bases unmatched. The CDR3 runs to 14 residues.

The chain uses TRBV29-1 and TRBJ2-1, with D unclear. Trimming removed 4 bases at V and 10 bases at J, with 8 bases between. The germline V gene encodes CDR1 SQVTM and CDR2 ANQGSEA. The CDR3 extends over 10 amino acids. The CDR3 loop is CSVVAWEQFF. Written as DNA, the CDR3 is TGCAGCGTTGTTGCGTGGGAGCAGTTCTTC.

This clonotype was counted a few times. The chain couples TRBV5-1 to TRBJ2-1; 12 bases are a match to TRBD2. V gave up 0 bases and J gave up 7 bases; unmatched junction bases: 5. Germline CDR1 is SGHRS and CDR2 is YFSETQ. CDR3 length: 16 residues. The CDR3 bases are TGCGCCAGCAGCTTGGAACTAGCGGGGGGAGGTAATGAGCAGTTCTTC. Protein: CASSLELAGGGNEQFF.

A few counts support this clonotype. V is TRBV2 and J is TRBJ1-2; maybe TRBD1 (5 bases). This CDR3 is 18 amino acids long. The germline gives CDR1 SNHLY, CDR2 FYNNEI. Trimming cost V 4 bases and J 4 bases, with 25 bases left between them. The CDR3 region is CASSALQMGRPGAYGYTF. CDR3 DNA sequence: TGTGCCAGCAGTGCCCTGCAAATGGGCAGGCCCGGGGCCTATGGCTACACCTTC.

The chain is built from TRBV30 and TRBJ1-2, with TRBD1 matching over 9 bases. The CDR3 totals 14 residues. Germline-derived CDR1 and CDR2 are GTSNPN and SVGIG (reference sequence). Germline trimming cut 6 bases from V and 0 bases from J; bases unmatched to any gene: 5. The CDR3 here is CACSHRGPNYGYTF. CDR3 sequence (DNA): TGTGCCTGCTCCCACAGGGGGCCTAACTATGGCTACACCTTC.